This T cell receptor (beta chain) emerged from a study of blood T cell repertoires in COVID-19. Across the study: Acute and convalescent COVID-19 specimens originated in the United States, Italy and Spain. PBMCs, B-cell-depleted T cells, or T cells provided the cDNA or gDNA that made up the material.

Original analysis: Nucleated cell counts were estimated from reference gene primer amplification. Sequencing was performed with immunoSEQ multiplex PCR; in TCRdb, only in-frame clones are kept and a portion is missing. The D gene and trimming were derived from the DNA, and the V and J assignments and clone size from that table. The data contain fewer than 200,000 clones, approximately 80% of them singletons. Germline CDR1 and CDR2: LNHDA and SQIVND (reference sequence). After removal of 3 bases from V and 3 bases from J, the junction contained 6 bases not matched to a gene. This CDR3 has 15 amino acids.

The rearrangement links TRBV19 to TRBJ1-1, with 8 bases lining up with TRBD1. Sequencing was performed on peripheral blood. The receptor comes from a man in his 60s with acute or convalescent COVID-19. In nucleotides, the CDR3 is TGTGCCAGTAGTATGGAGACAGGGGCGGACACTGAAGCTTTCTTT. This codes for CASSMETGADTEAFF.